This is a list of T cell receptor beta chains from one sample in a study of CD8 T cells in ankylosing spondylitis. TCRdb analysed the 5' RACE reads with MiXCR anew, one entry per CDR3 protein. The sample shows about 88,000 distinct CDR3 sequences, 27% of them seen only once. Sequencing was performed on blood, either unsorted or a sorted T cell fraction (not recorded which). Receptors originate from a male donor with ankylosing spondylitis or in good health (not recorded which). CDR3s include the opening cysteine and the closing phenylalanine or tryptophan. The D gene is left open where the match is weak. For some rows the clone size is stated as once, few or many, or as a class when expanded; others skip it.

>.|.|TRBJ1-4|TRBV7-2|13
TGTGCCAGCAGCTTGCCGGGAGGTGAAAAACTGTTTTTT
CASSLPGGEKLFF
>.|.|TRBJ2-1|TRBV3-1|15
TGTGCCAGCAGCCAAGTAAGGGTAGGAGACAATGAGCAGTTCTTC
CASSQVRVGDNEQFF
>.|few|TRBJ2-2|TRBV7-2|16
TGTGCCAGCAGCTTAGACCCGGGACGTGGCACCGGGGAGCTGTTTTTT
CASSLDPGRGTGELFF
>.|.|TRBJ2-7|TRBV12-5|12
TGTGCTAGTGGTTTGCGCAGCTACGAGCAGTACTTC
CASGLRSYEQYF
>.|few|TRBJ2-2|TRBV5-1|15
TGCGCCAGCGGAGAGGGGGGCAACCCCACCGGGGAGCTGTTTTTT
CASGEGGNPTGELFF
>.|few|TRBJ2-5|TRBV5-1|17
TGCGCCAGCAGCTTACGAGAGACGACAGTATCTTTAGAGACCCAGTACTTC
CASSLRETTVSLETQYF
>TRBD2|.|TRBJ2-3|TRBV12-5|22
TGTGCTAGTGGTTTGGTAGGGCGGGTCCCTAGCGGGAGGCTGCCGGGCACAGATACGCAGTATTTT
CASGLVGRVPSGRLPGTDTQYF
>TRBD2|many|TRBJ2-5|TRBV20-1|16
TGCAGTGCTAGGACAAGACTAGCGGGAGACGCGGAGACCCAGTACTTC
CSARTRLAGDAETQYF
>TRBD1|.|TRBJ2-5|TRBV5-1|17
TGCGCCAGCAGCTTTGAGGGGACAGGGGGCAGTGAAGAGACCCAGTACTTC
CASSFEGTGGSEETQYF
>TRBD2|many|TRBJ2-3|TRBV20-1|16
TGCAGTGCTACGGCGGCACTAGCGGGACACACAGATACGCAGTATTTT
CSATAALAGHTDTQYF
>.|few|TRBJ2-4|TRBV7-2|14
TGTGCCAGCAGCCTCCGGGTCCTCCAAAACATTCAGTACTTC
CASSLRVLQNIQYF
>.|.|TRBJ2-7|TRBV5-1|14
TGCGCCAGCAGCTGGGGTTCACTTACCTACGAGCAGTACTTC
CASSWGSLTYEQYF
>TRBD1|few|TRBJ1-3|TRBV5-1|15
TGCGCCAGCAGCTTGAGGACAGGGTCCGGAAACACCATATATTTT
CASSLRTGSGNTIYF
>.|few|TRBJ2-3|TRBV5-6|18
TGTGCCAGCAGCTGGGCACTGTCGAGGATCACTAGCACAGATACGCAGTATTTT
CASSWALSRITSTDTQYF
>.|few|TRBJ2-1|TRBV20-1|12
TGCAGTGCGCTAGTCGCGCGACATGAGCAGTTCTTC
CSALVARHEQFF
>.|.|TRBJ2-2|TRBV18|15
TGTGCCAGCTCACCTGACTCCGGGAACACCGGGGAGCTGTTTTTT
CASSPDSGNTGELFF
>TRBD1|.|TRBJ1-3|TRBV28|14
TGTGCCAGCAGACCACAGGGGGCCCGGAACACCATATATTTT
CASRPQGARNTIYF
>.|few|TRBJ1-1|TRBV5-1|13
TGCGCCAGCAGCTCTGGAACCCCAACTGAAGCTTTCTTT
CASSSGTPTEAFF
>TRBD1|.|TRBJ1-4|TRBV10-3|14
TGTGCCATCAGTGAACCGACAGGGGGAGAAAAACTGTTTTTT
CAISEPTGGEKLFF
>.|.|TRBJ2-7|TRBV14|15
TGTGCCAGCAGCCAAGGCCCCGGGAGCTCCTACGAGCAGTACTTC
CASSQGPGSSYEQYF
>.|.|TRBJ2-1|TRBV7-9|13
TGTGCCAGCAGCTTTCCGGGGGGCCATGAGCAGTTCTTC
CASSFPGGHEQFF
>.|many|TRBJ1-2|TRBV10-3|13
TGTGCCATCAGTGTAGTAACAGCCTATGGCTACACCTTC
CAISVVTAYGYTF
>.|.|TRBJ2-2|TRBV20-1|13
TGCAGTGCGAGGGGGGATCACACCGGGGAGCTGTTTTTT
CSARGDHTGELFF
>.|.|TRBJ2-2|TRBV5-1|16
TGCGCCAGCAGCCCCTCTATCTCGACTCTTGCCGGGGAGCTGTTTTTT
CASSPSISTLAGELFF
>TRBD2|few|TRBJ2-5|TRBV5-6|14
TGTGCCAGCTCCCTCCCCGGTGATAGCGGGGGGGTGTACTTC
CASSLPGDSGGVYF
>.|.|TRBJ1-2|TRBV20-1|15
TGCAGTGCTCAAACACCCCCATACTCCCGCTATGGCTACACCTTC
CSAQTPPYSRYGYTF
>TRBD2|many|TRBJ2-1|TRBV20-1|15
TGCAGTGCTCGCCGGCGACTAGCGGTGTACAATGAGCAGTTCTTC
CSARRRLAVYNEQFF
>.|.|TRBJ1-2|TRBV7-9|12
TGTGCCAGCAGCATGGGACTTTATGGCTACACCTTC
CASSMGLYGYTF
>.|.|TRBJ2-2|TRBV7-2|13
TGTGCCAGCAGCTGGACAGCGGCCGGGGAGCTGTTTTTT
CASSWTAAGELFF
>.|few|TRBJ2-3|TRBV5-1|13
TGCGCCAGCAGCTTGTATTACGGAGATACGCAGTATTTT
CASSLYYGDTQYF
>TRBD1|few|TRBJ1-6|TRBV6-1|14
TGTGCCAGCACTGCGGGACAGGACAATTCACCCCTCCACTTT
CASTAGQDNSPLHF
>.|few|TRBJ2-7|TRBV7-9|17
TGTGCCAGCAGCTCGAACCTAGGTCCGGGATCGTCCTACGAGCAGTACTTC
CASSSNLGPGSSYEQYF
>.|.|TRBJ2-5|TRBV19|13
TGTGCCAGTAGTATAGGACAGCGAGAGACCCAGTACTTC
CASSIGQRETQYF
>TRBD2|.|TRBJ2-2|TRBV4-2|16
TGTGCCAGCAGCCAAGACTGGCGGGAGATTACCGGGGAGCTGTTTTTT
CASSQDWREITGELFF
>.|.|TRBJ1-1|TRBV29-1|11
TGCAGCGTTGAAGTAGGAAACAAAGCTTTCTTT
CSVEVGNKAFF
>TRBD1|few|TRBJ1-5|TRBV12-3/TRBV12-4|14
TGTGCCAGCAGATCTCCGGGACAGGGCCCCTTTGTGCATTTT
CASRSPGQGPFVHF
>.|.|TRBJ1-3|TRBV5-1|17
TGCGCCAGCAGCTTGGATGGACACCCCTCGGCTGGAAACACCATATATTTT
CASSLDGHPSAGNTIYF
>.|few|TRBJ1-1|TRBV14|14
TGTGCCAGCAGCCAAGTCGCTAGTAGAACGACGGCTTTCTTT
CASSQVASRTTAFF
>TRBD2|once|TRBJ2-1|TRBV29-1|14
TGCAGCGCCCTGACTAGCGGGAGCGCTACTGAGCAGTTCTTC
CSALTSGSATEQFF
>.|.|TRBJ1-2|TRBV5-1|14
TGCGCCAGCAGCTCCTACACAGGGTCCTATGGCTACACCTTC
CASSSYTGSYGYTF
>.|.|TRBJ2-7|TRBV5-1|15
TGCGCCAGCAGTTATATACAGGGACTTAAGGACGAGCAGTACTTC
CASSYIQGLKDEQYF
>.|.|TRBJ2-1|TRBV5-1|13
TGCGCCAGCAGCCTCCGGACAAACAATGAGCAGTTCTTC
CASSLRTNNEQFF
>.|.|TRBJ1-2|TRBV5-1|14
TGCGCCAGCAGCTTGGCCGACGGAGACTATGGCTACACCTTC
CASSLADGDYGYTF
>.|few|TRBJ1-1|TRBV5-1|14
TGCGCCAGCAGCTTCGATAGGCTGAACACTGAAGCTTTCTTT
CASSFDRLNTEAFF
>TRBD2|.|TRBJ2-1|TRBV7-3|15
TGTGCCAGCAGCTCCCTAGGGAGGGAACCGAATGAGCAGTTCTTC
CASSSLGREPNEQFF
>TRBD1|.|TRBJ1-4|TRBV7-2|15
TGTGCCAGCAGCTTAGGGGGACAGGGGTTGGAAAAACTGTTTTTT
CASSLGGQGLEKLFF
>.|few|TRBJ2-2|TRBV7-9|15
TGTGCCAGCAGCTTACGAGCGGCAAACACCGGGGAGCTGTTTTTT
CASSLRAANTGELFF
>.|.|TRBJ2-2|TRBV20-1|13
TGCAGTGCCCCCCGGGGCGGCGCCGGGGAGCTGTTTTTT
CSAPRGGAGELFF
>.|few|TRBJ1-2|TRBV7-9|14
TGTGCCAGCAGCTTAAGCTTCGGGACGGGGGGCTACACCTTC
CASSLSFGTGGYTF
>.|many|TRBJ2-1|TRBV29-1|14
TGCAGCGTTGGGACTGGGGGTAAGATCAATGAGCAGTTCTTC
CSVGTGGKINEQFF
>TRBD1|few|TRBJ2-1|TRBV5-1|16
TGCGCCAGCAGCTTGGTACAGGGGTTTATCAACAATGAGCAGTTCTTC
CASSLVQGFINNEQFF
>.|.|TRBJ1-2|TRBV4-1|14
TGCGCCAGCAGCCAAGTCCCGAAAAACTATGGCTACACCTTC
CASSQVPKNYGYTF